This T cell receptor beta chain was identified during a study of T cells expressing NK-cell markers. Across the whole study: Most of the eight sequenced donors tested HCMV-seropositive; one tested seronegative.

Using the 5' RACE reads, TCRdb records one entry per CDR3 protein without DNA. The sample totals about 550,000 distinct CDR3 sequences. Study-level findings and limits: CD8+ T cells in over 5 donors included dominant NKG2C+ clonotypes at 1.0-7.0%. Dominance of the CD3+CD56-NKG2C+ fraction by these clonotypes also held in several donors. No clear determination of HCMV specificity was made for expanded NKG2C+ T cell clones.

Turning to this clonotype: Its antigen is unknown.

Germline V CDR1 and CDR2: MDHEN, SYDVKM. This CDR3 is built from 14 residues. The chain couples TRBV28 to TRBJ2-7; the TRBD1 assignment by TCRdb is unverifiable without DNA. The sequence derives from a man between 18 and 35 years old in good health. Sequenced: blood T cells: a sorted CD56 or NKG2C T cell subset, CD4+ or CD8+ T cells, or bulk PBMC T cells (not recorded which). CDR3 in amino acids: CASSLQGYYYEQYF.